Sequencing of this T cell receptor beta chain was carried out in a study of blood T cell repertoires in COVID-19. Study overall: T cells, B-cell-depleted T cells, or PBMCs supplied cDNA or gDNA.

Generated by immunoSEQ multiplex PCR, the TCRdb table keeps only in-frame clones and is missing some. The sample holds just over 250,000 clones, roughly four fifths seen once. CDR3 length equals 15 residues. The ends were cut back, 6 bases at V and 2 bases at J, with 14 bases in the middle. Germline lookup yields CDR1 MNHEY and CDR2 SVGAGI. Researchers sorted participants into cohorts using their self-reported clinical history. The sample was PBMCs or T cells enriched from blood (not recorded which). The clonotype comes from a man aged 25-45 years with acute COVID-19. The chain has TRBV6-5 and TRBJ1-3; the D gene is possibly TRBD1 (6 bases). CDR3 residues: CASRTDRSPGNTIYF. The CDR3 nucleotides are TGTGCCAGCAGAACAGACAGGTCGCCTGGAAACACCATATATTTT.